This T cell receptor (beta chain) derives from a study of T-cell memory formation after mild COVID-19. Findings of the study overall: Mainly in CM and EM were contracting CD4+ clones; CD8+ were in EMRA.

This clonotype was recorded a few times. The target antigen is unknown. This CDR3 spans 15 amino acids. Per germline, CDR1 LNHDA and CDR2 SQIVND (reference sequence). The V end lost 3 bases, the J end lost 5 bases, and 14 bases lay between the germline ends. The authors produced TCR alpha and TCR beta cDNA libraries with sample barcodes and UMIs by 5'RACE using constant-segment primers. MiXCR, applied by TCRdb to the 5' RACE reads, yields one record per CDR3 protein. The table records 550,000 to 650,000 distinct CDR3 sequences, 17% of them present only once. The sequence was collected from an adult woman who had mild COVID-19 (a few samples of this study predate the infection). Cell type and time point are not known. Sequencing was done on a sample of PBMCs or a T cell subset sorted from them (not recorded which). The chain couples TRBV19 to TRBJ2-1; possible D gene TRBD2, 6 bases. For the CDR3, the DNA is TGTGCCAGTAGTATTTCCGCGGGACCCCACAATGAGCAGTTCTTC. Its protein is CASSISAGPHNEQFF.